Shown below are 14 T cell receptor beta chains from a single sample sequenced in a study of cytomegalovirus exposure and HLA in healthy donors. PCR involved 60 Vbeta and 13 Jbeta primers. Profiling relied on immunoSEQ multiplex PCR, and the TCRdb table lists in-frame clones only, not all of them. The sample contains about 83,000 clones, under 80% of which appear only once. Sequencing was carried out using PBMCs. Receptors were obtained from a man in his late teens or twenties in good health and CMV-seropositive.

The chain is built from TRBV4-1 and TRBJ2-2; 9 bases align to TRBD1. CDR3 length: 15 residues. CDR1 MGHRA and CDR2 YSYEKL come from the germline V gene. With V trimmed by 5 bases and J by 3 bases, 4 bases remained unmatched. The DNA for the CDR3 is TGCGCCAGCAGCAAACAGGGGGCGGACACCGGGGAGCTGTTTTTT. Its translation: CASSKQGADTGELFF.

The V call is TRBV7-2, the J call TRBJ2-2; a possible D gene is TRBD2 (5 bases). CDR1 and CDR2 from the germline V gene are SGHTA and FQGNSA. The CDR3 extends over 17 amino acids. The V end was cut by 1 base, the J end by 1 base, with 13 bases between. The CDR3 nucleotides are TGTGCCAGCAGCTTAGATTCGCTCGCGGGGAACACCGGGGAGCTGTTTTTT. It translates to CASSLDSLAGNTGELFF.

The chain employs TRBV6-1 and TRBJ1-2; 9 bases map to TRBD1. This CDR3 has 14 amino acids. The germline V gene has CDR1 MNHNS and CDR2 SASEGT. Unmatched junction bases numbered 8, after V lost 4 bases and J lost 8 bases. Here the CDR3 DNA reads TGTGCCAGCAGTGTCGAGGGACAGGGAGTGGGCTACACCTTC. Protein: CASSVEGQGVGYTF.

The V gene is TRBV13, the J gene TRBJ1-1; 10 positions match TRBD1. Germline CDR1 and CDR2: PRHDT and FYEKMQ (reference sequence). The CDR3 covers 13 residues. Germline trimming cut 5 bases from V and 11 bases from J; bases unmatched to any gene: 8. CDR3 in DNA: TGTGCCAGCAGCAGGGACGGACAGGGGGATGCTTTCTTT. It translates to CASSRDGQGDAFF.

This clone was seen only a few times. The chain links TRBV19 to TRBJ1-1, with 11 bases matching TRBD1. This CDR3 has 13 residues. After removal of 7 bases from V and 12 bases from J, the junction contained 10 bases not matched to a gene. Per the germline V gene, CDR1 is LNHDA and CDR2 is SQIVND (reference sequence). Written as DNA, the CDR3 is TGTGCCAGTACCCTCAGCGGGACAGGGGGATCTTTCTTT. It is translated as CASTLSGTGGSFF.

The chain joins TRBV7-2 to TRBJ2-6; a possible D gene is TRBD2 (6 bases). V shed 3 bases and J shed 0 bases, with 12 bases lying between them. The CDR3 contains 17 residues. The germline gives CDR1 SGHTA, CDR2 FQGNSA. The CDR3 loop is CASSLGGPNSGANVLTF. The CDR3 DNA sequence: TGTGCCAGCAGCTTGGGGGGACCCAACTCTGGGGCCAACGTCCTGACTTTC. Full variable domain (rest looked up from reference TRBV7-2 and TRBJ2-6): GAGVSQSPSNKVTEKGKDVELRCDPISGHTALYWYRQSLGQGLEFLIYFQGNSAPDKSGLPSDRFSAERTGGSVSTLTIQRTQQEDSAVYLCASSLGGPNSGANVLTFGAGSRLTVL.

The rearrangement uses TRBV18 and TRBJ2-7; TRBD2 matches 11 bases. J gave up 1 base and V 6 bases, and 5 bases lay outside the gene matches. The germline gives CDR1 KGHSH, CDR2 LQKENI. The CDR3 length is 15 residues. The CDR3 loop is CASSFSGGDSYEQYF. As DNA, the CDR3 is TGTGCCAGCTCCTTTAGCGGGGGGGATTCCTACGAGCAGTACTTC.

The rearrangement uses TRBV6-5 and TRBJ2-7; no clear D gene. Per germline, CDR1 MNHEY and CDR2 SVGAGI. This CDR3 is 11 amino acids long. The V end was cut by 4 bases, the J end by 7 bases, with 8 bases between. The CDR3 DNA is TGTGCCAGCAGTTCCCTGAGGGAGCAGTACTTC. Its protein is CASSSLREQYF.

The V gene is TRBV11-2, the J gene TRBJ1-5, with D possibly being TRBD1 (6 bases). The CDR3 is 13 amino acids. V dropped 4 bases and J dropped 10 bases, with 14 bases sitting between them. Germline V lookup: CDR1 SGHAT, CDR2 FQNNGV. The CDR3 sequence: CASSYDRQDPQHF. CDR3 DNA: TGTGCCAGCAGCTATGACCGACAGGACCCCCAGCATTTT.

The chain joins TRBV25-1 to TRBJ1-1, with D unresolved. This CDR3 has 14 residues. The germline V gene has CDR1 MGHDK and CDR2 SYGVNS. V lost 4 bases and J 0 bases, leaving 9 bases between the germline ends. The CDR3, as DNA: TGTGCCAGCAGTGCAGGACTGTTGAACACTGAAGCTTTCTTT. Translation: CASSAGLLNTEAFF.

Only one count was recorded for this clone. The V gene is TRBV27, the J gene TRBJ2-5; D not certain. Germline-derived CDR1 and CDR2 are MNHEY and SMNVEV (reference sequence). Trimming cost V 5 bases and J 4 bases, with 17 bases left between them. CDR3 length equals 15 residues. The CDR3 sequence: CASSNRLAKPETQYF. The DNA of the CDR3 is TGTGCCAGCAGTAATCGACTGGCTAAGCCAGAGACCCAGTACTTC.

This clone was found a few times. This rearrangement joins TRBV6-4 to TRBJ2-1; 8 nucleotides match TRBD2. Germline lookup yields CDR1 MRHNA and CDR2 SNTAGT. This CDR3 has 14 residues. V lost 0 bases and J lost 6; bases outside the gene matches: 1. The CDR3 DNA reads TGTGCCAGCAGTGACTCCGGGACTAGCAATGAGCAGTTCTTC. This sequence encodes CASSDSGTSNEQFF.

J is TRBJ2-7 and V is TRBV4-1; tentative D call: TRBD2 (5 bases). CDR3 length: 15 residues. Germline values: CDR1 MGHRA, CDR2 YSYEKL. V was clipped by 1 base and J by 1 base, with 11 bases between them. CDR3: CASSQADSTSYEQYF. The CDR3 nucleotides read TGCGCCAGCAGCCAAGCGGACTCTACTTCCTACGAGCAGTACTTC.

The chain combines TRBV14 with TRBJ2-7; D might be TRBD2 (5 bases). The CDR3 length is 15 residues. Trimming took off 1 base at V and 0 bases at J, with 10 bases between the two ends. The germline gives CDR1 SGHDN, CDR2 FVKESK. The CDR3 region has the DNA TGTGCCAGCAGCCAAGGGTGGAGCGGCTCCTACGAGCAGTACTTC. This translates into CASSQGWSGSYEQYF.